This T cell receptor (beta chain) derives from a study of technical replicates of blood from a handful of donors. This CDR3 has 15 amino acids. Germline lookup yields CDR1 MDHEN and CDR2 SYDVKM. Between the trimmed V and J ends, which lost 2 bases and 7 bases, there was a span of 15 bases. Measured with immunoSEQ multiplex PCR; TCRdb has only the in-frame clones, and not every one. The sample lists about 84,000 clones; about 97% were seen once. This receptor was obtained from a human donor in good health. The source material was T cells isolated from PBMCs. The chain links TRBV28 to TRBJ1-5; D is uncertain. DNA for the CDR3: TGTGCCAGCAGTTTAAGAGGGAAAGGGCGACAGCCCCAGCATTTT. It specifies CASSLRGKGRQPQHF.